This TCR beta chain was captured in a study of T cell responses to AZD1222 COVID-19 vaccine. As to this clone: Antigen specificity is unknown.

Study-level results: Along spike, vaccine-associated CD4 TCRs were found throughout, with dominance at 160-218 and 743-854. Targeting of unmutated variant regions was reportedly seen in nearly half of spike-specific TCRs. White British people made up most donors, females outnumbered males, and clonal diversity was possibly underestimated.

The protocol was immunoSEQ multiplex PCR, while the TCRdb copy is restricted to in-frame clones and leaves out a portion. The sample records 180,000 or so clones, 75% to 90% being singletons. Trimming took 2 bases from V and 4 from J; bases not matched to a gene: 14. Germline assignment: CDR1 LGHNA and CDR2 YNFKEQ. This CDR3 has 18 residues. This chain uses TRBV4-2 with TRBJ2-1; TRBD2 matches at 7 bases. The sample was peripheral blood, taken 28 days after the second dose of the MenACWY control vaccine. The sequence was collected from an adult who received the MenACWY meningococcal vaccine as a control. CDR3 coding DNA: TGTGCCAGCAGCCAACTACGTCCACCGGGAGGATTATACAATGAGCAGTTCTTC. Residues: CASSQLRPPGGLYNEQFF.